This TCR beta chain was documented in a study of low-dose radiotherapy and immunotherapy resistance in tumors. Overall study: Cohort 1 was given 0.5 Gy per fraction every 2 weeks, for 6.5 Gy total. Dosing for Cohort 2 consisted of 1 Gy per fraction every two weeks, reaching a total of 13 Gy over 26 weeks.

Time point given: before trial treatment. Low-dose radiotherapy, low-dose cyclophosphamide, aspirin, ipilimumab and nivolumab were all given to the donors. Each eligible patient had an advanced solid tumor, and these tumors lacked tumor-infiltrating lymphocytes. This clonotype came up many times. The J segment lost 9 bases and the V segment lost 7 bases, leaving 14 bases of the junction unmatched. The CDR3 contains 17 residues. The germline gives CDR1 LNHDA, CDR2 SQIVND (reference sequence). Covering alpha and beta chains, TRAV- and TRBV-specific primers were used for the first-strand cDNA. TCRs were amplified for roughly 22 PCR cycles with a constant-region primer and V-primer adapter. MiXCR, applied by TCRdb to the reads, yields one record per CDR3 protein. The sample shows tens of thousands of distinct CDR3 sequences, 9.4% of them seen only once.

This sample comprised PBMCs, obtained before treatment. The receptor's source is a male donor with prostate cancer. The V and J genes are TRBV19 and TRBJ2-1; 14 bases are shared with TRBD2. CDR3 sequence reads: CASTTSGLAGGRGEQFF. CDR3 coding DNA: TGTGCCAGTACCACAAGTGGACTAGCGGGAGGCAGGGGTGAGCAGTTCTTC.